This TCR beta chain comes out of a study of Graves' ophthalmopathy and Graves' hyperthyroidism. The TCR beta CDR3 regions underwent amplification from RNA transcripts. HTBI primers served in a first-round RT-PCR, which a second-round multiplex PCR followed. Via MiXCR, TCRdb re-called the multiplex PCR reads, giving one row per CDR3 protein. The sample includes just over 400,000 distinct CDR3 sequences, under 25% of them seen just once. This clonotype has ten or more counts. PBMCs had their origin in fresh peripheral blood (about 10 ml). What was sequenced was peripheral blood. This sequence was found in a woman younger than 35 with stable Graves' hyperthyroidism.

Here the CDR3 DNA reads TGTGCCAGCAGTGAACAGGGGGGGAATCAGCCCCAGCATTTT. It encodes CASSEQGGNQPQHF. The chain is built from TRBV6-4 and TRBJ1-5; TRBD1 matches at 8 bases. The CDR3 extends over 14 amino acids. Germline V gene sequence: CDR1 MRHNA, CDR2 SNTAGT. The J segment lost 4 bases and the V segment lost 3 bases, leaving 2 bases of the junction unmatched.